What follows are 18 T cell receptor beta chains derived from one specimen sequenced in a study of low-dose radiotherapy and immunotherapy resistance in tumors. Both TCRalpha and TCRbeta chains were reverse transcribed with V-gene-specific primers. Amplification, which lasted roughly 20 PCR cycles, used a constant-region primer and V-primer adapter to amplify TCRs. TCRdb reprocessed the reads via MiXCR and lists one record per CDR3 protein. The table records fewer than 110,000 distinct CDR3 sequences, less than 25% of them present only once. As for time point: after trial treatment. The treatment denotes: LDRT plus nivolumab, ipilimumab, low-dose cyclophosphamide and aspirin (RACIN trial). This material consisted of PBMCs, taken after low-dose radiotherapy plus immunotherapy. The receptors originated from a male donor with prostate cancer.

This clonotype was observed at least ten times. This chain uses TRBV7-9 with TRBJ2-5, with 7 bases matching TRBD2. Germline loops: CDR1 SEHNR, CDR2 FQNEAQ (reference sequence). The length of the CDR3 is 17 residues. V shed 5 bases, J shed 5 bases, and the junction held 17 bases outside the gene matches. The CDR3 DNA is TGTGCCAGCAGCCGCGGGGAAGCGGGGAGTAACATTGAGACCCAGTACTTC. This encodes CASSRGEAGSNIETQYF.

As DNA, the CDR3 is TGCAGTGCCGGTCAGGGGCCCAATCAGCCCCAGCATTTT. It is translated as CSAGQGPNQPQHF. V is TRBV20-1 and J is TRBJ1-5; D might be TRBD1 (6 bases). Germline assignment: CDR1 DFQATT and CDR2 SNEGSKA (reference sequence). The CDR3 has 13 amino acids. V dropped 6 bases and J dropped 3 bases, with 12 bases sitting between them.

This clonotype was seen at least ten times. Here the CDR3 DNA reads TGTGCCAGCAGCTTAGAGGTGAATCAGCCCCAGCATTTT. It specifies CASSLEVNQPQHF. V usage is TRBV7-2 and J usage is TRBJ1-5; D is undetermined. There are 13 residues in the CDR3. Germline V CDR1 and CDR2: SGHTA, FQGNSA. V dropped 1 base and J dropped 4 bases, with 5 bases sitting between them.

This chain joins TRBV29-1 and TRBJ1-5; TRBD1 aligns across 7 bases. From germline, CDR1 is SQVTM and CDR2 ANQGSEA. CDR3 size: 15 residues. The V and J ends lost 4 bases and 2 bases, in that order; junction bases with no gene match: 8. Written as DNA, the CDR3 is TGCAGCGTTGGGGGGGGACAGTCCGGCAATCAGCCCCAGCATTTT. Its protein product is CSVGGGQSGNQPQHF.

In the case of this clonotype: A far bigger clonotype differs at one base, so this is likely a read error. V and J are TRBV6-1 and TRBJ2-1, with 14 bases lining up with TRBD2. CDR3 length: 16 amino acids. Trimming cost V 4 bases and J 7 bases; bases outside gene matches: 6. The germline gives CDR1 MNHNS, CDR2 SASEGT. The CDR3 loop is CASSGTSGGTANEQFF. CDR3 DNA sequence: TGTGCCAGCAGTGGGACTAGCGGGGGGACAGCGAATGAGCAGTTCTTC.

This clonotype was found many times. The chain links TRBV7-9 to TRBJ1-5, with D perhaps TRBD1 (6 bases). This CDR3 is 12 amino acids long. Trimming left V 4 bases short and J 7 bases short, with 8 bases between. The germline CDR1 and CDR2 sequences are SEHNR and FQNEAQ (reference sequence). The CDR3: CASSSRGQPQHF. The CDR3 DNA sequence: TGTGCCAGCAGCTCGAGGGGGCAGCCCCAGCATTTT.

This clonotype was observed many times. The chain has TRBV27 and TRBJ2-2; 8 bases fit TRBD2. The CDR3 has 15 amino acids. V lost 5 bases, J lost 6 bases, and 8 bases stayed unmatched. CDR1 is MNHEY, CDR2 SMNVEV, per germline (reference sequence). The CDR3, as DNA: TGTGCCAGCAGTCTCTGGGCGGGGGGCCCCGGGGAGCTGTTTTTT. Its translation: CASSLWAGGPGELFF.

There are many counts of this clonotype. The CDR3 protein is CASSERQGIAYEQYF. The CDR3 region has the DNA TGTGCCAGCAGTGAACGGCAGGGAATTGCCTACGAGCAGTACTTC. The chain links TRBV27 to TRBJ2-7, with D maybe TRBD1 (5 bases). CDR3 size: 15 residues. The V end was cut by 5 bases, the J end by 2 bases, with 16 bases between. Germline loops: CDR1 MNHEY, CDR2 SMNVEV (reference sequence).

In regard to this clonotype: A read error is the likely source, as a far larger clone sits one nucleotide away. CDR3 sequence: CASSQDPGRALHPQHF. In DNA, the CDR3 is TGCGCCAGCAGCCAAGATCCCGGGAGGGCCCTTCACCCCCAGCATTTT. The chain combines TRBV4-3 with TRBJ1-5; D is unclear. Germline loops: CDR1 LGHNA, CDR2 YSLEER. The CDR3 covers 16 residues. V lost 0 bases, J lost 10 bases, and 19 bases lay in between.

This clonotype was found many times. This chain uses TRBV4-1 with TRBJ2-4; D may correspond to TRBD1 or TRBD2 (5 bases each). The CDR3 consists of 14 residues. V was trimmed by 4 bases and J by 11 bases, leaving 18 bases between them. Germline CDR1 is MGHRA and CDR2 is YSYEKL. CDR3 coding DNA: TGCGCCAGCAGCCCAGCGGTACTAGGGACCTTTCAGTACTTC. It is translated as CASSPAVLGTFQYF.

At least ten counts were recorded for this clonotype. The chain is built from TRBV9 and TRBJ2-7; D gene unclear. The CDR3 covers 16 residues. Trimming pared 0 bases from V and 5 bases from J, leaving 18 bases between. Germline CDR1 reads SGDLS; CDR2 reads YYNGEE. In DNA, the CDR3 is TGTGCCAGCAGCGTAGCTCCAATCGGGTTTCCTAACGAGCAGTACTTC. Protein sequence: CASSVAPIGFPNEQYF.

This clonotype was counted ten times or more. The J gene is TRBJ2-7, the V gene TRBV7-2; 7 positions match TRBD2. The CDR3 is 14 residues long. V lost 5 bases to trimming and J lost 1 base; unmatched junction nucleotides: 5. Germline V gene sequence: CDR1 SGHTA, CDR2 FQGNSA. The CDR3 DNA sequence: TGTGCCAGCAGCCTCACAGCGGGGTCCTACGAGCAGTACTTC. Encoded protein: CASSLTAGSYEQYF. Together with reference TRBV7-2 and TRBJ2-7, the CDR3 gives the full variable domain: GAGVSQSPSNKVTEKGKDVELRCDPISGHTALYWYRQSLGQGLEFLIYFQGNSAPDKSGLPSDRFSAERTGGSVSTLTIQRTQQEDSAVYLCASSLTAGSYEQYFGPGTRLTVT.

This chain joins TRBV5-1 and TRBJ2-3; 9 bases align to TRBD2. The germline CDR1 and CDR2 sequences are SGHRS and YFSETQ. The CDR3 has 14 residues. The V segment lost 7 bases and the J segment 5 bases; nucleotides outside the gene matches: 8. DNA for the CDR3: TGCGCCAGCGGCATAGCGGGGGTTGAAGATACGCAGTATTTT. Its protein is CASGIAGVEDTQYF.

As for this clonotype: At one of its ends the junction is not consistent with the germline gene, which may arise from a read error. DNA of the CDR3: TGTGCCAGCAGCCAAGTGGGGGGTATCTCTGGGGCCAACGTCCTGACTTTC. It encodes CASSQVGGISGANVLTF. The chain uses TRBV4-1 and TRBJ2-6; the D gene is possibly TRBD2 (6 bases). Germline-derived CDR1 and CDR2 are MGHRA and YSYEKL. This CDR3 contains 17 residues.

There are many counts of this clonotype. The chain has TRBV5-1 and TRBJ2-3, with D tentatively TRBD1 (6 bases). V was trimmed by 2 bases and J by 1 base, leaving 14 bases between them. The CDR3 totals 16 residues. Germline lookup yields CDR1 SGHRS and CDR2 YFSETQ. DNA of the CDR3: TGCGCCAGCAGCTTCAGGGGTTCACAAGGCACAGATACGCAGTATTTT. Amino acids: CASSFRGSQGTDTQYF. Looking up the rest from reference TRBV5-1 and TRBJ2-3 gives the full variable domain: KAGVTQTPRYLIKTRGQQVTLSCSPISGHRSVSWYQQTPGQGLQFLFEYFSETQRNKGNFPGRFSGRQFSNSRSEMNVSTLELGDSALYLCASSFRGSQGTDTQYFGPGTRLTVL.

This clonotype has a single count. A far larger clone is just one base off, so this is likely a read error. The CDR3 DNA sequence: TGTGCCAGCAGCTTAGGGCAGGGTTGGGCCTACGAGCAGTTCTTC. This sequence encodes CASSLGQGWAYEQFF. The rearrangement links TRBV11-2 to TRBJ2-1; D is perhaps TRBD1 (5 bases). V lost 1 base and J lost 10, with 17 bases in between. Germline CDR1 SGHAT, CDR2 FQNNGV. The CDR3 extends over 15 amino acids.

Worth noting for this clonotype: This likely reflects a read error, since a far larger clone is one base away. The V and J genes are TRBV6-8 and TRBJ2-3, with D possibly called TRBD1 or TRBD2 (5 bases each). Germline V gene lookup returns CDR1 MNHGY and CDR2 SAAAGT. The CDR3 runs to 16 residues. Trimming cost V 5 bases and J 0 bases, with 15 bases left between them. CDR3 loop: CASSGRGRFSTDTQYF. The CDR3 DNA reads TGTGCCAGCAGTGGACGGGGCCGGTTCAGCACAGATACGCAGTATTTT.

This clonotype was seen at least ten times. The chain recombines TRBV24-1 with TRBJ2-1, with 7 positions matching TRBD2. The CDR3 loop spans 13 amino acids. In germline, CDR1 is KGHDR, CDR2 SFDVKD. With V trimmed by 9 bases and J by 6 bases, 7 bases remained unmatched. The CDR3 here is CATRGASGNEQFF. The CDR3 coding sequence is TGTGCCACCCGAGGGGCTAGCGGCAATGAGCAGTTCTTC.